This T cell receptor beta chain was captured by sequencing in a study of T cell changes during pregnancy in multiple sclerosis (dated by TCRdb to the late 2010s). At the level of the whole study: In women with multiple sclerosis, the researchers looked at how the T cell repertoire shifted as pregnancy progressed.

Library preparation employed the immunoSEQ multiplex PCR assay. The table was pulled from immuneACCESS by TCRdb, which kept in-frame rearrangements only. Such tables lose some clones; where checked, under half of the loss comes from unresolved V genes, and the rest has no known cause. The sample contains roughly 110,000 clones, about 90% of them found a single time. The top ten hold roughly 1.6% of the sample. V is cut back by 6 bases and J by 5 bases, with 9 bases in the junction unmatched. The CDR3 measures 14 amino acids from cysteine to phenylalanine. Only the CDR3 DNA is retained, 42 bases long and in frame from the first base. The CDR1 and CDR2 encoded by the germline V gene are SGHNT and YENEEA. This clone occurred a few times. It has no known antigen specificity. It has no much larger one-base neighbor in the sample; base qualities were not kept.

This TCR derives from a female donor with multiple sclerosis, enrolled in a pregnancy study. The specimen comprised peripheral blood, sampled before pregnancy. The rearrangement combines TRBV11-3 with TRBJ2-5; 7 bases in the junction line up with TRBD2. The CDR3 protein sequence reads: CASSKAGSLETQYF. The bases read TGTGCCAGCAGTAAAGCGGGATCGTTGGAGACCCAGTACTTC.